This is a list of T cell receptor beta chains from one sample in a study of post-analysis software for immune sequencing data. TCRdb reanalysed the PCR reads using MiXCR and keeps one entry per CDR3 protein. The sample carries some 800,000 distinct CDR3 sequences, around 46% recorded once. Source material: blood. Receptors originate from a girl aged 10-17 years with multiple sclerosis. Both conserved end residues are part of each CDR3. D genes are given only for firm matches. Clone size is not always given. Where it is, it says once, few, many or a class for expanded clones.

TRBV5-1,17,TRBD1,.,TRBJ2-7,CASNLEPGGQASYEQYF,TGCGCCAGCAACTTGGAACCCGGTGGACAGGCCTCCTACGAGCAGTACTTC
TRBV12-3/TRBV12-4,15,.,few,TRBJ2-4,CASSLRGTPKNIQYF,TGTGCCAGCAGTTTGCGCGGGACACCCAAAAACATTCAGTACTTC
TRBV29-1,12,.,.,TRBJ1-2,CSVALGTYGYTF,TGCAGCGTTGCCCTGGGCACCTATGGCTACACCTTC
TRBV5-1,16,.,.,TRBJ2-1,CASSHGRGNSYNEQFF,TGCGCCAGCAGCCACGGCCGAGGGAACTCCTACAATGAGCAGTTCTTC
TRBV7-8,14,TRBD2,.,TRBJ2-7,CASRDPGLPYEQYF,TGTGCCAGCAGAGATCCGGGACTACCTTACGAGCAGTACTTC
TRBV2,13,.,few,TRBJ2-7,CASLRDFSYEQYF,TGTGCCAGCCTCCGGGACTTCTCCTACGAGCAGTACTTC
TRBV29-1,13,.,.,TRBJ1-2,CSVEDRLSYGYTF,TGCAGCGTTGAAGACAGACTTTCCTATGGCTACACCTTC
TRBV10-3,13,.,.,TRBJ2-3,CAIGGLPGDTQYF,TGTGCCATCGGAGGACTCCCCGGGGATACGCAGTATTTT
TRBV7-3,13,.,.,TRBJ2-1,CASSVRLGNEQFF,TGTGCCAGCAGCGTTCGACTAGGAAATGAGCAGTTCTTC
TRBV20-1,13,.,few,TRBJ2-5,CSPLGSGQETQYF,TGCAGTCCTTTGGGAAGCGGCCAAGAGACCCAGTACTTC
TRBV6-1,11,.,.,TRBJ2-1,CASAQGTEQFF,TGTGCCAGCGCCCAAGGGACTGAGCAGTTCTTC
TRBV6-1,15,TRBD1,few,TRBJ1-5,CASSSLTGRNQPQHF,TGTGCCAGCAGCAGCTTGACAGGGCGCAATCAGCCCCAGCATTTT
TRBV20-1,14,.,few,TRBJ2-1,CSARLTLSYNEQFF,TGCAGTGCTAGACTCACACTCTCCTACAATGAGCAGTTCTTC
TRBV27,16,.,few,TRBJ2-7,CASSLQITGPSYEQYF,TGTGCCAGCAGTTTACAGATCACAGGGCCGTCCTACGAGCAGTACTTC
TRBV11-2,16,TRBD1,few,TRBJ2-5,CASSLGDRDRWETQYF,TGTGCCAGCAGCTTAGGGGACCGGGACAGGTGGGAGACCCAGTACTTC
TRBV9,15,TRBD1,.,TRBJ2-3,CASSVAGTGTDTQYF,TGTGCCAGCAGCGTAGCCGGGACAGGGACAGATACGCAGTATTTT